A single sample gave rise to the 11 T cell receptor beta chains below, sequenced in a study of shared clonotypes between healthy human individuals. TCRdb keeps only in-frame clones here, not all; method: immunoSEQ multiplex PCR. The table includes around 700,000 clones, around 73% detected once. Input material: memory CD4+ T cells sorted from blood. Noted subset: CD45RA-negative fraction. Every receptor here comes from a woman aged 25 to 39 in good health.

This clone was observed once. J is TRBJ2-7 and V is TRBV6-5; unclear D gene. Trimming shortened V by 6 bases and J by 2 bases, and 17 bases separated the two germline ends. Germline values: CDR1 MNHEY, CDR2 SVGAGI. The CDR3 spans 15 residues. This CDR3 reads CASRRPGRVAYEQYF. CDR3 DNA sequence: TGTGCCAGCAGACGACCCGGTCGGGTCGCCTACGAGCAGTACTTC.

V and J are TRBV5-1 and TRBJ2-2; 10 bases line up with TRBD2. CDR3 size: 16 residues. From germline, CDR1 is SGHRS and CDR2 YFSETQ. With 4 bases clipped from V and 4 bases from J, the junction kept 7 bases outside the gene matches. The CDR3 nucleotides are TGCGCCAGCAGCCCGCTAGCGGGAGACGTCACCGGGGAGCTGTTTTTT. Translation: CASSPLAGDVTGELFF.

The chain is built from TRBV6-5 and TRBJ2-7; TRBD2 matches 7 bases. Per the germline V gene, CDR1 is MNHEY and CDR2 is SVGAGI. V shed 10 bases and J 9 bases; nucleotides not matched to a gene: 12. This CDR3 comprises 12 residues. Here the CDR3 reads CATWGGPFGQYF. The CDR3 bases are TGTGCCACTTGGGGGGGACCCTTCGGGCAGTACTTC.

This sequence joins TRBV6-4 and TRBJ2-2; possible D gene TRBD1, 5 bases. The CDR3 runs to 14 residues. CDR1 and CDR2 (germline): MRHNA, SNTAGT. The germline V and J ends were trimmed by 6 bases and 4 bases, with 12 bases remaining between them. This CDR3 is CASSTGFATGELFF. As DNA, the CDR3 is TGTGCCAGCAGCACAGGTTTCGCCACCGGGGAGCTGTTTTTT.

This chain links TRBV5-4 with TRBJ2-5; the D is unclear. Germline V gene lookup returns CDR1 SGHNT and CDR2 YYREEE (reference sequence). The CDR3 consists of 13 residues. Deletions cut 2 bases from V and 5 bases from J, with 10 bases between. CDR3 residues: CASSFQDRETQYF. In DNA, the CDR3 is TGTGCCAGCAGCTTCCAAGATAGGGAGACCCAGTACTTC.

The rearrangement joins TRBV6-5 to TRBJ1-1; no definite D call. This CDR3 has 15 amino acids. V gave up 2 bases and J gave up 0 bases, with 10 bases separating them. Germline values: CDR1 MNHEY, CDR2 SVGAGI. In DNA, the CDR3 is TGTGCCAGCAGTTACGCCCCGACGCTGAACACTGAAGCTTTCTTT. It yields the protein CASSYAPTLNTEAFF.

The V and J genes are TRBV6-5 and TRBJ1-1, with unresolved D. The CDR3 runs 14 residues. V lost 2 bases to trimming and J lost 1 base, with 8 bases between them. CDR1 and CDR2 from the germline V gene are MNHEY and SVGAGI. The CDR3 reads CASSYEAGNTEAFF. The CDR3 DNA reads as TGTGCCAGCAGTTACGAGGCGGGGAACACTGAAGCTTTCTTT.

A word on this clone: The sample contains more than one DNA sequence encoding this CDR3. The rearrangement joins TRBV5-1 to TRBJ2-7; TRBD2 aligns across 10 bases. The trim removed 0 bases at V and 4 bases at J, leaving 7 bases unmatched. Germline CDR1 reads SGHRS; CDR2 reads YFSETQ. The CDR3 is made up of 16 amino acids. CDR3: CASSLVRASGSYEQYF. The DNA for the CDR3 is TGCGCCAGCAGCTTGGTTCGGGCTAGCGGGAGTTACGAGCAGTACTTC. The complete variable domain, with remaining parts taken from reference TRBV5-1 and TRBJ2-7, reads KAGVTQTPRYLIKTRGQQVTLSCSPISGHRSVSWYQQTPGQGLQFLFEYFSETQRNKGNFPGRFSGRQFSNSRSEMNVSTLELGDSALYLCASSLVRASGSYEQYFGPGTRLTVT.

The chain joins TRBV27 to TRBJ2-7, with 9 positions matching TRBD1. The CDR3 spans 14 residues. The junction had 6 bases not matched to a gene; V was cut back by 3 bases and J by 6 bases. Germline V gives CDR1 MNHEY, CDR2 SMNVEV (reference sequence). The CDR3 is CASSFSDRGGEQYF. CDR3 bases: TGTGCCAGCAGTTTCTCGGACAGGGGAGGCGAGCAGTACTTC.

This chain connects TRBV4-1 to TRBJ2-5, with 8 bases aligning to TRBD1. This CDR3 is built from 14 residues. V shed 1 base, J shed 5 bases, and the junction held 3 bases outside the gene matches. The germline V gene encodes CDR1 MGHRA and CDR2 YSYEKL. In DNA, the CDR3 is TGCGCCAGCAGCCAAGCGGACAGGGTGGAGACCCAGTACTTC. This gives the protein CASSQADRVETQYF.

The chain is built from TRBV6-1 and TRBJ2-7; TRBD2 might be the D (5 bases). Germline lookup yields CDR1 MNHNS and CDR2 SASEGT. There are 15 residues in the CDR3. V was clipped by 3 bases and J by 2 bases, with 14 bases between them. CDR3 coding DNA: TGTGCCAGCAGTGACCAAGCGGAGACTACCTACGAGCAGTACTTC. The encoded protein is CASSDQAETTYEQYF.